This T cell receptor beta chain was captured in a study of CD8+ T cells in alopecia areata. Study as a whole: The study gave treated patients oral tofacitinib at 5 to 10 mg twice daily. Study-level results: Researchers report lesional scalp, most notably alopecia totalis/universalis, outstripped normal scalp in clonality. Between patients, shared TCR sequences were less clear than in mice. This was possibly due in part to HLA diversity in the patient population.

Extraction of RNA preceded its reverse transcription into cDNA, which served as the sequencing template. Measured with immunoSEQ multiplex PCR; TCRdb has only the in-frame clones, and not every one. The data show a few hundred thousand clones, around 67% seen once. The ends were cut back, 6 bases at V and 7 bases at J, with 13 bases in the middle. The CDR3 spans 13 residues. CDR1 LGHNT and CDR2 FRNRAP come from the germline V gene. This clone came up a few times. Its antigen is not known. From alopecia areata patients, lesional scalp punch biopsies and peripheral blood were collected. V and J are TRBV12-5 and TRBJ1-5; perhaps TRBD1 as D (6 bases). The TCR comes from a human donor with alopecia areata. The sample here was CD4+ T cells sorted from blood, taken at week 0. The CDR3: CASGSTGRQPQHF. CDR3 sequence (DNA): TGTGCTAGTGGCTCAACAGGGAGGCAGCCCCAGCATTTT.